The entry below gives a single TCR beta chain sequence along with its context. The data derive from a study of blood T cell repertoires in COVID-19. Study in general: The origin of the acute and convalescent COVID-19 samples was the United States, Italy and Spain.

The repertoire was sequenced with immunoSEQ multiplex PCR; TCRdb's copy has only in-frame clones and lacks some. The sample includes about 80,000 clones, about 91% of them seen just once. The TCR was taken from a woman of 80 years or more with acute or convalescent COVID-19. The sequenced material came from peripheral blood.

The CDR3 DNA sequence: TGTGCCAGCAGTCCCGACAGGGGAGGTACTGAAGCTTTCTTT. Encoded protein: CASSPDRGGTEAFF. The chain carries TRBV6-5 and TRBJ1-1; 8 bases map to TRBD1. There are 14 residues in the CDR3. The germline CDR1 and CDR2 sequences are MNHEY and SVGAGI. After removal of 5 bases from V and 5 bases from J, the junction contained 7 bases not matched to a gene.